The 7 T cell receptor beta chains below were found in one sample sequenced in a study of T-cell reconstitution after alpha-beta-depleted transplantation in children. The TCRbeta library was prepared with unique molecular identifiers. TCRdb re-derived calls from the PCR reads in MiXCR, one entry per CDR3 protein. The sample lists 65,000 to 75,000 distinct CDR3 sequences, around 4.7% occurring once. The material was PBMCs, mostly from graft donor cells, obtained 180 days after TCRalphabeta/CD19-depleted stem cell transplant. These receptors originate from a boy less than two years old who had a stem cell transplant for acute myeloid leukemia, so the T cells may come from the graft donor.

This clonotype was detected ten times or more. This chain connects TRBV7-2 to TRBJ2-7; D may be TRBD1 or TRBD2 (5 bases each). Trimming took off 4 bases at V and 6 bases at J, with 16 bases between the two ends. This CDR3 region has 14 residues. From germline, CDR1 is SGHTA and CDR2 FQGNSA. In DNA form, the CDR3 reads TGTGCCAGCAGCTCCTCCGGGACCTACGGCGAGCAGTACGTC. Its protein is CASSSSGTYGEQYV.

This clonotype has ten or more counts. The chain employs TRBV18 and TRBJ1-1; tentatively, D is TRBD1 (5 bases). CDR3 length: 13 residues. Trimming removed 1 base from V and 10 bases from J, with 13 bases in between. Germline CDR1 KGHSH, CDR2 LQKENI. Here the CDR3 reads CASSPLGGEGAFF. The CDR3 DNA sequence: TGTGCCAGCTCACCACTGGGGGGAGAGGGAGCTTTCTTT.

This clonotype has at least ten counts. The chain has TRBV20-1 and TRBJ2-7; D gene ambiguous. V shed 0 bases and J shed 0 bases, with 9 bases lying between them. Germline assignment: CDR1 DFQATT and CDR2 SNEGSKA (reference sequence). The CDR3 consists of 14 residues. The CDR3 DNA reads TGCAGTGCTAGAGATCCGTACAGCTCCTACGAGCAGTACTTC. Protein product: CSARDPYSSYEQYF.

In its sample, this clonotype was seen many times. The rearrangement links TRBV20-1 to TRBJ2-1; the D is unclear. This CDR3 has 13 amino acids. Germline V gives CDR1 DFQATT, CDR2 SNEGSKA (reference sequence). Trimming cost V 0 bases and J 4 bases, with 7 bases left between them. The CDR3 here is CSARDPVYNEQFF. Written as DNA, the CDR3 is TGCAGTGCTAGAGACCCAGTTTACAATGAGCAGTTCTTC.

The table lists this clonotype with many counts. The gene calls are TRBV5-1 and TRBJ1-1; 10 nucleotides align to TRBD1. The CDR3 has 15 residues. Per the germline V gene, CDR1 is SGHRS and CDR2 is YFSETQ. The trim removed 4 bases at V and 0 bases at J, leaving 3 bases unmatched. CDR3 nucleotide sequence: TGCGCCAGCAGCGAGGGACAGGGGCTGAACACTGAAGCTTTCTTT. Protein sequence: CASSEGQGLNTEAFF.

This clonotype has at least ten counts. The chain employs TRBV14 and TRBJ2-1, with a weak D call TRBD1 (5 bases). The length of the CDR3 is 18 residues. From germline, CDR1 is SGHDN and CDR2 FVKESK. Trimming left V 0 bases short and J 0 bases short, with 15 bases between. DNA of the CDR3: TGTGCCAGCAGCCAAGAATCAGGGCCCCTTTACTCCTACAATGAGCAGTTCTTC. It yields the protein CASSQESGPLYSYNEQFF.

This clonotype was seen at least ten times. The chain links TRBV5-1 to TRBJ1-6; no firm D call. The V end was cut by 0 bases, the J end by 2 bases, with 12 bases between. The CDR3 runs to 17 residues. Germline V gene sequence: CDR1 SGHRS, CDR2 YFSETQ. The CDR3 nucleotides read TGCGCCAGCAGCTTGGAAGGGCCTAGCCCCTATAATTCACCCCTCCACTTT. Its protein product is CASSLEGPSPYNSPLHF. The whole variable domain, filled in from reference TRBV5-1 and TRBJ1-6, reads KAGVTQTPRYLIKTRGQQVTLSCSPISGHRSVSWYQQTPGQGLQFLFEYFSETQRNKGNFPGRFSGRQFSNSRSEMNVSTLELGDSALYLCASSLEGPSPYNSPLHFGNGTRLTVT.